This T cell receptor (beta chain) was documented in a study of control samples from healthy donors and cancer patients. Sequencing used immunoSEQ multiplex PCR; TCRdb keeps in-frame clones, though not all of them. Of some 150,000 clones in the sample, under 96% are singletons; the top ten hold 1%. V was pared by 0 bases and J by 4 bases, with 15 bases between. The CDR3 extends over 16 amino acids. Looked up from germline, CDR1 is LNHNV and CDR2 is YYDKDF (reference sequence). Sequenced: blood. The chain links TRBV15 to TRBJ1-1, with TRBD1 as a possible D gene (5 bases). This TCR came from a woman in her twenties or thirties in good health. DNA for the CDR3: TGTGCCACCAGCAGAGATCTTGCGGGACGGGGCACTGAAGCTTTCTTT. Translating gives CATSRDLAGRGTEAFF.